The sequence of this TCR beta chain was determined in a study of blood T cell repertoires in COVID-19. Overall study: Some COVID-19 samples were acute and others convalescent; all came from the United States, Italy and Spain. Sources were T cells, B-cell-depleted T cells, or PBMCs; the material itself was cDNA or gDNA.

The data were produced by immunoSEQ multiplex PCR, yet TCRdb's version contains in-frame clones alone and is incomplete. The table has approximately 140,000 clones, 88% seen once. The length of the CDR3 is 16 residues. The V gene's germline CDR1 is SGHRS and CDR2 YFSETQ. V gave up 4 bases and J gave up 0 bases; unmatched junction bases: 4. The receptor was isolated from a woman in her 30s with acute COVID-19. This chain connects TRBV5-1 to TRBJ2-5; TRBD2 agrees at 12 bases. Sequencing was performed on PBMCs or T cells enriched from blood (not recorded which). The CDR3 DNA follows: TGCGCCAGCAGCGAATGGACTAGCGGGAACCAAGAGACCCAGTACTTC. Its protein is CASSEWTSGNQETQYF.